The 2 T cell receptor beta chains below all came from one sample that was sequenced in a study of low-dose radiotherapy and immunotherapy resistance in tumors. Time point defined: before trial treatment. Alpha and beta chains were covered, as first-strand cDNA relied on TRAV- and TRBV-specific primers. Amplification of TCRs used a constant-region primer and V-primer adapter for roughly 18 PCR cycles. MiXCR, applied by TCRdb to the reads, yields one record per CDR3 protein. The repertoire holds about 82,000 distinct CDR3 sequences, 15% to 20% seen once, with about 5.5% in the top ten. This sample comprised PBMCs, obtained before treatment. Every receptor here comes from a male donor with prostate cancer.

Turning to this clonotype: A single base is all that separates this from a far larger clone, so a read error is likely. The rearrangement links TRBV5-1 to TRBJ2-1; a possible D gene is TRBD1 (6 bases). With 0 bases removed from V and 10 bases from J, the gap between germline ends came to 20 bases. Germline CDR1 reads SGHRS; CDR2 reads YFSETQ. The CDR3 has 16 residues. CDR3: CASSLDQGQRTYEQFF. DNA of the CDR3: TGCGCCAGCAGCTTGGATCAGGGGCAGAGGACCTACGAGCAGTTCTTC.

On this clonotype itself: This likely traces to a read error, being one base from a far larger clone. The chain recombines TRBV5-4 with TRBJ2-7; the match to TRBD2 covers 14 bases. V lost 5 bases to trimming and J lost 7 bases; unmatched junction nucleotides: 8. CDR3 length: 15 residues. Looked up from germline, CDR1 is SGHNT and CDR2 is YYREEE (reference sequence). CDR3 sequence reads: CASRLTSGGANEQYF. CDR3 DNA sequence: TGTGCCAGCAGACTGACTAGCGGGGGGGCCAATGAGCAGTACTTC.